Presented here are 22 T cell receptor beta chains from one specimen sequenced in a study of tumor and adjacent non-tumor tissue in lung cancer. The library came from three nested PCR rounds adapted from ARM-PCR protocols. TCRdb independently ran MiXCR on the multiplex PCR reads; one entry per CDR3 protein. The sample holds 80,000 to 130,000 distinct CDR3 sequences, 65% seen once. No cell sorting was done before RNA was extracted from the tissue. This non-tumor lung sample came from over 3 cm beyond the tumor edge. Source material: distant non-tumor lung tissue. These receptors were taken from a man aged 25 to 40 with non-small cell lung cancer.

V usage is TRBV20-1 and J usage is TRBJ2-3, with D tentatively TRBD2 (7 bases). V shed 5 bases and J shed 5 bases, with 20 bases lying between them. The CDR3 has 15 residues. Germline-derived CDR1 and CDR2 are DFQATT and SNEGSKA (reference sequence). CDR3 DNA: TGCAGTGCTCCCCTGGGGGGGGCCTACATAGATACGCAGTATTTT. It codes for CSAPLGGAYIDTQYF.

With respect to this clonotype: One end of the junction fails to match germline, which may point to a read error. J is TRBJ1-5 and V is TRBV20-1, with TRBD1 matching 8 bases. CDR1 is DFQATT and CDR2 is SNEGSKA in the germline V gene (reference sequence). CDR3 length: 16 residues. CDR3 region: CSAGGQGAAGNQSQHF. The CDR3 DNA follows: TGTAGTGCCGGAGGCCAGGGGGCCGCGGGCAATCAGTCCCAGCATTTT.

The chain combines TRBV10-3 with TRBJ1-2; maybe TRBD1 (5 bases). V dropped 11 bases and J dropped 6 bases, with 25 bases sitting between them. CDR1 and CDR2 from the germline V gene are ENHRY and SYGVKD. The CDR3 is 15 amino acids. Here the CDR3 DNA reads TGTGCCTTCACCGACTTCGACAGCGACGGCGATGGCTACACCTTC. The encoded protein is CAFTDFDSDGDGYTF.

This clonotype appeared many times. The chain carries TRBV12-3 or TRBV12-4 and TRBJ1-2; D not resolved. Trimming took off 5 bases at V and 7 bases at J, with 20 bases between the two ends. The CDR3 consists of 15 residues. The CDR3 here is CASSPAIGQALGYTF. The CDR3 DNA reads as TGTGCCAGCAGTCCGGCGATTGGCCAGGCCCTTGGCTACACCTTC.

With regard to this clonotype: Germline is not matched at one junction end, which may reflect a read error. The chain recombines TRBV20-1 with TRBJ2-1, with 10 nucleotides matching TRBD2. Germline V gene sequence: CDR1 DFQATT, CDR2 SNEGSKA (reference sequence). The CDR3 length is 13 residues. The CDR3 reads CGASGSSYNEQFF. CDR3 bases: TGCGGTGCTAGCGGGAGCTCCTACAATGAGCAGTTCTTC.

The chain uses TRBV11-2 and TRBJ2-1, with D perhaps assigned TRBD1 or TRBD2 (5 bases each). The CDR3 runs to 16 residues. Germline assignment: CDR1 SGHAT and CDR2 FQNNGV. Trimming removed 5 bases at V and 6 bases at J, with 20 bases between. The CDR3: CASSPSTPKGRNEQFF. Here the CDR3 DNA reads TGTGCCAGCAGCCCAAGCACTCCCAAGGGACGCAATGAGCAGTTCTTC.

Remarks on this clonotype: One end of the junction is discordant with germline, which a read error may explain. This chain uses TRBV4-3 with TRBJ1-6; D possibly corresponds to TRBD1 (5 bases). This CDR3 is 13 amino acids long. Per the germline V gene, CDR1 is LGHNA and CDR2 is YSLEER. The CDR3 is CTSSQAGNSLLHF. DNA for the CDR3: TGCACCAGCAGCCAAGCAGGGAATTCACTCCTCCACTTT.

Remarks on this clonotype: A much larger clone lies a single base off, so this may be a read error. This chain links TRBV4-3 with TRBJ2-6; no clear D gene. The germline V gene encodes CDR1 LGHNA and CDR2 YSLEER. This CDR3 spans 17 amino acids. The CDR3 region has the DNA TGCGCCAGCAACCAAGATTCTTCCGCATCTGGGGCCAACGTCCTGACTTTC. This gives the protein CASNQDSSASGANVLTF.

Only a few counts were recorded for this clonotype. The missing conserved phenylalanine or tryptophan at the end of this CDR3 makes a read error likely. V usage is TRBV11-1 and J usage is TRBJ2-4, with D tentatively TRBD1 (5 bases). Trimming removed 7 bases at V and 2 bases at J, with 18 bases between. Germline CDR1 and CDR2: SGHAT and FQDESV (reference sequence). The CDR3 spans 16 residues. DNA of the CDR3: TGTGCCAGCACTCACCCAGGCAGGGCGACCAAAAACATTCAGTACTCC. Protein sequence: CASTHPGRATKNIQYS.

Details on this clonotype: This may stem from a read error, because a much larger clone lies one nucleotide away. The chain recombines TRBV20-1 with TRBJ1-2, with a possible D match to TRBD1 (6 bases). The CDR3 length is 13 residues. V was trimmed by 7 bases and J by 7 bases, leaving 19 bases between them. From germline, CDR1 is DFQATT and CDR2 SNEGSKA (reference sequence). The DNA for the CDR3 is TGCAGTGTTAGCCTGGCGGGGGCGTCTGGCTACACCTTC. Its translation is CSVSLAGASGYTF.

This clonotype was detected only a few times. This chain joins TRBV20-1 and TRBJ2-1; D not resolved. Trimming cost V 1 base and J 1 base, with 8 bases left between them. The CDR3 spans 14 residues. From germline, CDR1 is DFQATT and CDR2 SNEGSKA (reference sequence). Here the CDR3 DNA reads TGCAGTGCTAGAGTATTCATGTCCTACAATGAGCAGTTCTTC. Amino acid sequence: CSARVFMSYNEQFF.

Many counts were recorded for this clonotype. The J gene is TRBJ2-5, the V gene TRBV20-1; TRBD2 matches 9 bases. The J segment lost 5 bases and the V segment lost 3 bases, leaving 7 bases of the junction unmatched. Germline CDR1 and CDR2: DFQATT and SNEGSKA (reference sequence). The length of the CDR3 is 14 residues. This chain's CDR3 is CSASWAGGLETQYF. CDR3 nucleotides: TGCAGTGCTAGTTGGGCGGGGGGGCTGGAGACCCAGTACTTC.

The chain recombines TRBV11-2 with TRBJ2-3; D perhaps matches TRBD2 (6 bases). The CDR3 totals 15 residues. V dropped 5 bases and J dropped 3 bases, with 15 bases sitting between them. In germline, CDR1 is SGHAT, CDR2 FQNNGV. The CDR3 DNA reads TGTGCCAGCAGCCCAGAGGGACTGACGACAGATACGCAGTATTTT. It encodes CASSPEGLTTDTQYF.

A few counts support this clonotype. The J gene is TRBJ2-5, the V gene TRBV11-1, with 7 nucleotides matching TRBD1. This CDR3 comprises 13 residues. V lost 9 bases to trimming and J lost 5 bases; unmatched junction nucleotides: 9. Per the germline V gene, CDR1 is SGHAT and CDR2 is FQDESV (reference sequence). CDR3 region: CASRGGLEETQYF. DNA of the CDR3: TGTGCCAGTAGAGGGGGCCTTGAGGAGACCCAGTACTTC.

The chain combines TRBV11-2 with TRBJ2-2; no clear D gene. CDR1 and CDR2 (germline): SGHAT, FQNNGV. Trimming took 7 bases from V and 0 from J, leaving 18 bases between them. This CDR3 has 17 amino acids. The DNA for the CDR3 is TGTGCCAGCACCCCCGGGCCCCCGGAGTCGAACACCGGGGAGCTGTTTTTT. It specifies CASTPGPPESNTGELFF.

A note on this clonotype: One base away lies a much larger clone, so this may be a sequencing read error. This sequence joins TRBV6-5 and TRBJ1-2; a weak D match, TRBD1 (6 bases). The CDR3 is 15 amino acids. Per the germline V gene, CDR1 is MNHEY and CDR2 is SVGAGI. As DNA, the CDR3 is TGTGCCAGCAGTCACTCGGTCGGGGGGCACTATGGCTACACCTTC. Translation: CASSHSVGGHYGYTF.

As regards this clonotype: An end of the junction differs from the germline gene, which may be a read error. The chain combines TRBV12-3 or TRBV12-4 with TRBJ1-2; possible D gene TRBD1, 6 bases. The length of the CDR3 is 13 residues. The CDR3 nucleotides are TGTACCAGCAGTTTGACAGGAAGCTATGGCTACACTTTC. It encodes CTSSLTGSYGYTF.

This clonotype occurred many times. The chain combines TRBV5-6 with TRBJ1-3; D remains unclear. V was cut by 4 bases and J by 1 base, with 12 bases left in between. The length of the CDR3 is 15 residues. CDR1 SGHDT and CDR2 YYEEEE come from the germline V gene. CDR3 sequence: CASSGLETSGNTIYF. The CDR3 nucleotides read TGTGCCAGCAGCGGTCTGGAGACTTCTGGAAACACCATATATTTT.

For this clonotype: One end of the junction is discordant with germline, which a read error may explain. The CDR3 reads CSAIQEGPYYEQYF. Here the CDR3 DNA reads TGCAGTGCAATACAGGAGGGACCGTACTACGAGCAATACTTC. This chain joins TRBV20-1 and TRBJ2-7, with D possibly matching TRBD2 (6 bases). The CDR3 has 14 residues. Germline V gives CDR1 DFQATT, CDR2 SNEGSKA (reference sequence).

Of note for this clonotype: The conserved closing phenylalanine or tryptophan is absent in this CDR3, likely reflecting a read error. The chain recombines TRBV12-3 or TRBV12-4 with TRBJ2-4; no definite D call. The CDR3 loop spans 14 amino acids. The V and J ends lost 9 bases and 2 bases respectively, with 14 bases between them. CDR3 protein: CASSLAGSKNIQYV. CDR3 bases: TGTGCCAGTAGCCTTGCCGGATCCAAAAACATTCAGTACGTC.

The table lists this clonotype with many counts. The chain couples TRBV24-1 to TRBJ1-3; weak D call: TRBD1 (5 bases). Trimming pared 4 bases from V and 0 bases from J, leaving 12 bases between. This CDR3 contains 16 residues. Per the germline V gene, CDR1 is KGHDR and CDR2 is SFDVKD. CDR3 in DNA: TGTGCCACCAGTGACCCTACAGGAAACTCTGGAAACACCATATATTTT. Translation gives CATSDPTGNSGNTIYF.

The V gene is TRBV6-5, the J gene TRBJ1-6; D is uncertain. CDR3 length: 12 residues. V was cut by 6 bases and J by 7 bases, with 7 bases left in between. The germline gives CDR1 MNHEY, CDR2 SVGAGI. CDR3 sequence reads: CASSNSNSPLHF. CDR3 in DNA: TGTGCCAGCAGCAACAGCAATTCACCCCTCCACTTT.